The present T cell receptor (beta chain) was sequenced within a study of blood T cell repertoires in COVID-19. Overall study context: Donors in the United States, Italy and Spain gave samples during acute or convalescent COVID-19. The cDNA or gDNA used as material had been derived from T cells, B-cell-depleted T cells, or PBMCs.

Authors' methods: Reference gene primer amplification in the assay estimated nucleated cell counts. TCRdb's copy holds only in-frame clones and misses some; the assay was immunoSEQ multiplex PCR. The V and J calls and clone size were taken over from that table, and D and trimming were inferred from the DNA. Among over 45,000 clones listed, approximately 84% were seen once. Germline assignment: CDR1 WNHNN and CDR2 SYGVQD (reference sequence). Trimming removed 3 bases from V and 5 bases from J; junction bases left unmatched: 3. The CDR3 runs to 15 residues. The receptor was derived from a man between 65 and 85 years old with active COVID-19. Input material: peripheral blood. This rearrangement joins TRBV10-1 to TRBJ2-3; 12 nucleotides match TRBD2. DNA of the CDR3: TGCGCCAGCAGTGACGCTAGCGGGAGGGTAGATACGCAGTATTTT. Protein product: CASSDASGRVDTQYF.